This T cell receptor (beta chain) was observed in a study of preoperative IRX-2 immunotherapy in early breast cancer. CDR1 LNHDA and CDR2 SQIVND come from the germline V gene (reference sequence). Trimming left V 9 bases short and J 2 bases short, with 16 bases between. CDR3 length: 15 amino acids. TCRdb keeps only in-frame clones here, not all; method: immunoSEQ multiplex PCR. Among 40,000 to 50,000 clones listed, around 77% were seen once. Regarding treatment: preoperative locoregional IRX-2 cytokine immunotherapy. Preoperative locoregional IRX-2 cytokine immunotherapy was tested in the phase Ib source study.

The clonotype comes from a human donor with breast cancer. The sample was tumor tissue, taken after IRX-2 immunotherapy. This rearrangement joins TRBV19 to TRBJ1-4; tentatively, D is TRBD1 (5 bases). CDR3 sequence: CASCKLGGTNEKLFF. CDR3 in DNA: TGTGCCAGCTGCAAATTGGGGGGGACTAATGAAAAACTGTTTTTT.